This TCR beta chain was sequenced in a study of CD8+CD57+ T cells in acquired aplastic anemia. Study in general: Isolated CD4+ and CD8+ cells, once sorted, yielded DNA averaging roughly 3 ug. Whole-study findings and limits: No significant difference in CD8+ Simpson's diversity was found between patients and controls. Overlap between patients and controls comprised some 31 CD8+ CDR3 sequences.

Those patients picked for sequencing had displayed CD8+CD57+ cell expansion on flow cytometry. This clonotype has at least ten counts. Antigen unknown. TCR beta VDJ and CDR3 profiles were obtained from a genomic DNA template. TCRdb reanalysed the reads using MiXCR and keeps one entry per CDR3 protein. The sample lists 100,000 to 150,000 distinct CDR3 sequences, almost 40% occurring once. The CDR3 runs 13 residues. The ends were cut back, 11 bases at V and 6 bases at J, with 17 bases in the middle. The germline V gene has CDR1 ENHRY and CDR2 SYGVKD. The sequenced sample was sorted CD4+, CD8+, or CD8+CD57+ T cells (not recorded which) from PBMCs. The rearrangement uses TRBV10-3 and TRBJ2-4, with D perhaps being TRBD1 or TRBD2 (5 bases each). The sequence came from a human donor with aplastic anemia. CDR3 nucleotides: TGTGCCGCTTCCGGGACCACCCTAAACATTCAGTACTTC. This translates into CAASGTTLNIQYF.